The clone carrying this T cell receptor (beta chain) was detected only a few times. Antigen: not known. An absence of ophthalmopathy progression within 18 months meant stable Graves' hyperthyroidism. RNA transcripts served as the template for amplifying TCR beta CDR3 regions. First-round RT-PCR with HTBI primers amplified the TCR CDR3 region. TCRdb re-called the multiplex PCR reads with MiXCR, one entry per CDR3 protein. The sample lists around 440,000 distinct CDR3 sequences; 15% to 18% were seen once. The source of the sample is a study of T cells in Graves' hyperthyroidism and ophthalmopathy. Study in general: Peripheral blood specimens were obtained at initial diagnosis, prior to any treatment.

This CDR3 comprises 13 residues. Trimming cost V 0 bases and J 12 bases, with 11 bases left between them. CDR1 is MGHRA and CDR2 is YSYEKL in the germline V gene. Whole-study results and caveats: Researchers found most expanded thyroid clonotypes above 0.001 in blood as well. Using 13 V-J features, a model discriminated ophthalmopathy from stable hyperthyroidism.

This clonotype was sampled from a woman aged 18-35 years with Graves' hyperthyroidism. The sequenced sample was blood. The gene calls are TRBV4-1 and TRBJ1-4, with D uncertain. The chain's CDR3 is CASSQDHPGQLFF. The CDR3 DNA is TGCGCCAGCAGCCAAGACCATCCAGGACAACTGTTTTTT.